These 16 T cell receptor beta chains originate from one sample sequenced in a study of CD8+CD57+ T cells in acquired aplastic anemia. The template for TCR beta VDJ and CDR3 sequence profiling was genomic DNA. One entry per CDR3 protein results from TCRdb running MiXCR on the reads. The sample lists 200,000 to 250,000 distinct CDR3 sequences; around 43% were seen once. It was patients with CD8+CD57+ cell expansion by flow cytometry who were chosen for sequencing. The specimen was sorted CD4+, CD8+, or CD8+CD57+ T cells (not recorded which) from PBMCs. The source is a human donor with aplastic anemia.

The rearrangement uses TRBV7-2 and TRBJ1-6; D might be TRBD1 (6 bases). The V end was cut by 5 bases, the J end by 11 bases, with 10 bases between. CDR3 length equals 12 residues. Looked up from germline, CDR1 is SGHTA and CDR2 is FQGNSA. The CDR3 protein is CASSLRGPPLHF. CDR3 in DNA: TGTGCCAGCAGCCTCAGGGGTCCACCCCTCCACTTT.

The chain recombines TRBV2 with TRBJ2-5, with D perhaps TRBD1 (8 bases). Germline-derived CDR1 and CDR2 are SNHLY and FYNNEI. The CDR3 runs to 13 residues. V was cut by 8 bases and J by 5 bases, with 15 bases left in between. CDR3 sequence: CASAGQGGETQYF. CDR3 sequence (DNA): TGTGCCAGCGCCGGACAGGGAGGGGAGACCCAGTACTTC.

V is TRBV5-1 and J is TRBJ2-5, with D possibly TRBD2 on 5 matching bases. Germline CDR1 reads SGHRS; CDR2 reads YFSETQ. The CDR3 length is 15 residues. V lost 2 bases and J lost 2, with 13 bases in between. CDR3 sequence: CASSLDGRRQETQYF. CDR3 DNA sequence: TGCGCCAGCAGCTTAGACGGACGGAGGCAAGAGACCCAGTACTTC.

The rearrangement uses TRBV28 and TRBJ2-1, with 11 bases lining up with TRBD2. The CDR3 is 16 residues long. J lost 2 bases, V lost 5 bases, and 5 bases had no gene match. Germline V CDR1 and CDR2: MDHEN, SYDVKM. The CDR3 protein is CASSTTSGRTYNEQFF. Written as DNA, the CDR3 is TGTGCCAGCAGTACAACTAGCGGGAGAACCTACAATGAGCAGTTCTTC.

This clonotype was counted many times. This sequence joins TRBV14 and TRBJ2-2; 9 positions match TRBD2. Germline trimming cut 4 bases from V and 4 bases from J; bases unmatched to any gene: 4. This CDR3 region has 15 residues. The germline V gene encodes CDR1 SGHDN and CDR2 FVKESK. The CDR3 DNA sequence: TGTGCCAGCAGCCTAGGGACTAGCTTCACCGGGGAGCTGTTTTTT. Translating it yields CASSLGTSFTGELFF.

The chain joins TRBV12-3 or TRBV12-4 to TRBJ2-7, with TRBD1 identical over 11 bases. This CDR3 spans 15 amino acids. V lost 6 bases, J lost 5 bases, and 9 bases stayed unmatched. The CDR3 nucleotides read TGTGCCAGCAGCTTTGGGGGACAGGGGGTCGACGAGCAGTACTTC. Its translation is CASSFGGQGVDEQYF.

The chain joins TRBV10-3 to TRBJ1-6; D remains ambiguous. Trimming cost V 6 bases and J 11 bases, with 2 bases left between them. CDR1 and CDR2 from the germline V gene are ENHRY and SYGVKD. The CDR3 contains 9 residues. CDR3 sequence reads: CAIRTPLHF. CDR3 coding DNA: TGTGCCATCAGAACACCCCTCCACTTT.

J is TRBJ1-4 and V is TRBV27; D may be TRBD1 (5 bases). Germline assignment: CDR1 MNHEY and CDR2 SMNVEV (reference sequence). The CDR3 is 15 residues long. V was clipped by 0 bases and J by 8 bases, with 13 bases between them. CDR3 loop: CASSLSRAGIEKLFF. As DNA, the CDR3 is TGTGCCAGCAGTTTATCGAGGGCAGGGATCGAAAAACTGTTTTTT.

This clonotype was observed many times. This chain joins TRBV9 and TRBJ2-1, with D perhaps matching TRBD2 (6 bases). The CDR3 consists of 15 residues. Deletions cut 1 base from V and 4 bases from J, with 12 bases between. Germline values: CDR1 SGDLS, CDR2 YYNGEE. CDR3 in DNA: TGTGCCAGCAGCGTACGGCTAGCGCTTTACAATGAGCAGTTCTTC. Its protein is CASSVRLALYNEQFF.

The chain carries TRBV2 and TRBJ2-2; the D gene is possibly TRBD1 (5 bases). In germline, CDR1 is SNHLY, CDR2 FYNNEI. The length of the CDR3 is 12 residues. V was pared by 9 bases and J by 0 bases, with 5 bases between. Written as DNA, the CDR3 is TGTGCCAGGACAGCGAACACCGGGGAGCTGTTTTTT. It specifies CARTANTGELFF.

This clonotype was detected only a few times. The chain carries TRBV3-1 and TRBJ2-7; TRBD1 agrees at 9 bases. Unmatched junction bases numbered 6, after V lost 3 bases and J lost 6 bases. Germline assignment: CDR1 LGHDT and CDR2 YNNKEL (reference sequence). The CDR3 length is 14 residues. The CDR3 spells CASSHGTGTVEQYF. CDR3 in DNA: TGTGCCAGCAGCCATGGGACAGGGACGGTCGAGCAGTACTTC.

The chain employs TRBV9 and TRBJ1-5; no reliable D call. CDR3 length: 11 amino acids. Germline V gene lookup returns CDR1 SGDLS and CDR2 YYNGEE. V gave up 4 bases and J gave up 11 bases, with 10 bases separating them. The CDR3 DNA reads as TGTGCCAGCAGCCATCTGGCCGCCCAGCATTTT. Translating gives CASSHLAAQHF.

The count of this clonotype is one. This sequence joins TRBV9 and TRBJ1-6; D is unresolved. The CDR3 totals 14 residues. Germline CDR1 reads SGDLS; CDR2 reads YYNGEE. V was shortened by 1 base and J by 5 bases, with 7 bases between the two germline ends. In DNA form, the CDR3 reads TGTGCCAGCAGCGTACAGGCTAATAATTCACCCCTCCACTTT. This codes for CASSVQANNSPLHF.

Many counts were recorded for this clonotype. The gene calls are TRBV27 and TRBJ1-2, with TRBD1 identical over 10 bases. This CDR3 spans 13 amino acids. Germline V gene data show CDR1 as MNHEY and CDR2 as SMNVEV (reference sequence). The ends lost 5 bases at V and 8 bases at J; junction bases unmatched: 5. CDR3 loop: CASSGGTGDGYTF. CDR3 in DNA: TGTGCCAGCAGTGGCGGGACAGGGGACGGCTACACCTTC.

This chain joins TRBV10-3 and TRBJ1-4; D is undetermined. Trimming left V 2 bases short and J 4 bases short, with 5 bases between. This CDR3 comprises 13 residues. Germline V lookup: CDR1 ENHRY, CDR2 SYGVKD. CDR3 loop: CAISEPGNEKLFF. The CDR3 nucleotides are TGTGCCATCAGTGAGCCGGGTAATGAAAAACTGTTTTTT.

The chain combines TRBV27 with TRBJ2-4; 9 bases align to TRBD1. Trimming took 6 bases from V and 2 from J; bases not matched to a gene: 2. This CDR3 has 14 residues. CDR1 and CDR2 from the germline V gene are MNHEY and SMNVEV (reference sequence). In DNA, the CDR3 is TGTGCCAGCAGGGGACAGGGTTCCAAAAACATTCAGTACTTC. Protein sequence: CASRGQGSKNIQYF.